These 22 T cell receptor beta chains came from one sample sequenced in a study of radiation and T cells in renal cell carcinoma. Regarding time point: blood 4 weeks post-SBRT, at nephrectomy. Treatment of the sample: 15 Gy SBRT to primary tumor, nephrectomy 4 weeks later. Sequencing used immunoSEQ multiplex PCR; TCRdb keeps in-frame clones, though not all of them. The sample records some 150,000 clones, approximately 86% being singletons. Sample: blood, taken from a patient whose treatment included radiotherapy and nephrectomy. These TCRs come from a woman in her forties or fifties with renal cell carcinoma.

This clone was detected once. The rearrangement joins TRBV2 to TRBJ1-1; 8 nucleotides agree with TRBD1. V shed 4 bases, J shed 5 bases, and the junction held 6 bases outside the gene matches. CDR1 is SNHLY and CDR2 is FYNNEI in the germline V gene. The CDR3 is made up of 14 amino acids. The CDR3 DNA reads TGTGCCAGCAGTGTTCAGGGGGCCGGAACTGAAGCTTTCTTT. It encodes CASSVQGAGTEAFF.

This sequence joins TRBV7-2 and TRBJ2-7; TRBD2 matches 8 bases. Germline CDR1 reads SGHTA; CDR2 reads FQGNSA. With V trimmed by 10 bases and J by 0 bases, 11 bases remained unmatched. This CDR3 has 15 amino acids. Here the CDR3 DNA reads TGTGCCACCTTAAGGGGCGGGGGGAGCTCCTACGAGCAGTACTTC. It is translated as CATLRGGGSSYEQYF.

The chain recombines TRBV7-6 with TRBJ2-2; D is unresolved. V shed 2 bases and J shed 1 base, with 17 bases lying between them. The CDR3 is made up of 18 amino acids. Germline values: CDR1 SGHVS, CDR2 FNYEAQ. For the CDR3, the DNA is TGTGCCAGCAGCTTACGGGCGGCTAGGGCGGAGAACACCGGGGAGCTGTTTTTT. Protein product: CASSLRAARAENTGELFF.

This clone was seen once. The chain joins TRBV28 to TRBJ1-1; D gene unclear. Trimming took 5 bases from V and 1 from J, leaving 8 bases between them. CDR3 length: 13 amino acids. CDR1 is MDHEN and CDR2 is SYDVKM in the germline V gene. The CDR3: CASSRAGNTEAFF. The CDR3 DNA reads as TGTGCCAGCAGTCGCGCCGGGAACACTGAAGCTTTCTTT.

This chain connects TRBV7-2 to TRBJ1-1, with a possible D match to TRBD1 (5 bases). CDR1 is SGHTA and CDR2 is FQGNSA in the germline V gene. The CDR3 consists of 12 residues. The V end lost 1 base, the J end lost 13 bases, and 13 bases lay between the germline ends. This CDR3 is CASSLVGQVGFF. As DNA, the CDR3 is TGTGCCAGCAGCTTAGTGGGGCAGGTCGGTTTCTTT.

V and J are TRBV5-4 and TRBJ1-3; a possible D gene is TRBD1 (5 bases). CDR1 SGHNT and CDR2 YYREEE come from the germline V gene (reference sequence). This CDR3 region has 16 residues. Trimming removed 4 bases from V and 3 bases from J, with 17 bases in between. Written as DNA, the CDR3 is TGTGCCAGCAGCCGCGGGACCTCGTGGCGTGGAAACACCATATATTTT. It is translated as CASSRGTSWRGNTIYF.

The sample holds one count of this clone. The rearrangement uses TRBV5-1 and TRBJ1-1, with a tentative D call TRBD1 (5 bases). V was cut by 0 bases and J by 2 bases, with 8 bases left in between. This CDR3 comprises 14 residues. CDR1 and CDR2 (germline): SGHRS, YFSETQ. CDR3 in DNA: TGCGCCAGCAGCTTGGCAGGGCGTAACACTGAAGCTTTCTTT. Its protein is CASSLAGRNTEAFF.

This clone appeared a single time. The rearrangement joins TRBV9 to TRBJ1-2; 8 bases fit TRBD1. The CDR3 totals 15 residues. J was trimmed by 6 bases and V by 3 bases; bases with no gene match: 10. From germline, CDR1 is SGDLS and CDR2 YYNGEE. CDR3 in amino acids: CASSASRTGSHGYTF. The CDR3 bases are TGTGCCAGCAGCGCGTCACGGACAGGGTCCCATGGCTACACCTTC.

The chain couples TRBV13 to TRBJ2-7; 7 bases map to TRBD1. This CDR3 has 14 residues. V trimming: 3 bases; J trimming: 4 bases; junction bases outside the gene matches: 6. Germline CDR1 PRHDT, CDR2 FYEKMQ (reference sequence). The CDR3 DNA follows: TGTGCCAGCAGCTTTGGGGACAGTTCTTACGAGCAGTACTTC. Its translation is CASSFGDSSYEQYF.

CDR3 sequence: CASSTRTDGEQFF. The CDR3 DNA reads TGTGCCAGCAGCACCCGGACAGATGGTGAGCAGTTCTTC. V is TRBV9 and J is TRBJ2-1; a weak D match, TRBD1 (6 bases). V was trimmed by 4 bases and J by 9 bases, leaving 14 bases between them. Looked up from germline, CDR1 is SGDLS and CDR2 is YYNGEE. CDR3 length equals 13 residues.

The chain has TRBV7-2 and TRBJ1-2; TRBD1 aligns across 7 bases. Looked up from germline, CDR1 is SGHTA and CDR2 is FQGNSA. J was trimmed by 5 bases and V by 3 bases; bases with no gene match: 9. CDR3 length equals 15 residues. The CDR3 here is CASSLPTGKGYGYTF. DNA for the CDR3: TGTGCCAGCAGCTTGCCGACAGGGAAGGGATATGGCTACACCTTC.

V and J are TRBV7-2 and TRBJ2-7; tentatively, D is TRBD2 (6 bases). The V end was cut by 4 bases, the J end by 6 bases, with 16 bases between. Germline CDR1 is SGHTA and CDR2 is FQGNSA. CDR3 size: 14 residues. In DNA, the CDR3 is TGTGCCAGCAGCTCCCCCCCCGGCGGGATCGAGCAGTACTTC. As protein: CASSSPPGGIEQYF.

The V call is TRBV2, the J call TRBJ1-3, with D hard to call. Trimming pared 6 bases from V and 0 bases from J, leaving 9 bases between. The CDR3 spans 14 residues. Germline V lookup: CDR1 SNHLY, CDR2 FYNNEI. The CDR3 loop is CASRAPNSGNTIYF. CDR3 nucleotides: TGTGCCAGCAGAGCTCCAAACTCTGGAAACACCATATATTTT.

The chain has TRBV5-1 and TRBJ2-2; 11 bases map to TRBD1. V dropped 4 bases and J dropped 7; count of bases not matched to a gene: 6. Germline CDR1 and CDR2: SGHRS and YFSETQ. The length of the CDR3 is 15 residues. The CDR3 sequence: CASSPGQGAVGELFF. The CDR3 DNA sequence: TGCGCCAGCAGCCCCGGACAGGGGGCGGTCGGGGAGCTGTTTTTT.

This clone was counted once. The chain recombines TRBV7-2 with TRBJ2-3; 7 bases agree with TRBD2. Unmatched junction bases numbered 7, after V lost 4 bases and J lost 0 bases. Looked up from germline, CDR1 is SGHTA and CDR2 is FQGNSA. This CDR3 has 16 residues. DNA for the CDR3: TGTGCCAGCAGCTCACTAGCGAGGTCTAGCACAGATACGCAGTATTTT. This translates into CASSSLARSSTDTQYF.

V and J are TRBV7-2 and TRBJ1-1, with a tentative D call TRBD1 (6 bases). Trimming left V 6 bases short and J 2 bases short, with 13 bases between. Germline V gives CDR1 SGHTA, CDR2 FQGNSA. The CDR3 extends over 14 amino acids. The CDR3 coding sequence is TGTGCCAGCAGTGCTAGGGGACAAAACACTGAAGCTTTCTTT. This gives the protein CASSARGQNTEAFF.

This chain connects TRBV19 to TRBJ2-1, with 8 bases that match TRBD1. Germline CDR1 is LNHDA and CDR2 is SQIVND (reference sequence). CDR3 length equals 14 residues. J lost 9 bases, V lost 10 bases, and 14 bases had no gene match. CDR3 DNA sequence: TGTGCCACCTCGGTGACAGGGGTTAGGGTTGAGCAGTTCTTC. This sequence encodes CATSVTGVRVEQFF.

The gene calls are TRBV28 and TRBJ1-1; the D is unclear. V lost 5 bases and J 6 bases, leaving 10 bases between the germline ends. The CDR3 is 12 residues long. Germline V gives CDR1 MDHEN, CDR2 SYDVKM. CDR3 sequence: CASSPTVPEAFF. The DNA for the CDR3 is TGTGCCAGCAGTCCGACTGTCCCTGAAGCTTTCTTT. Based on the CDR3 plus reference TRBV28 and TRBJ1-1, the full variable domain is DVKVTQSSRYLVKRTGEKVFLECVQDMDHENMFWYRQDPGLGLRLIYFSYDVKMKEKGDIPEGYSVSREKKERFSLILESASTNQTSMYLCASSPTVPEAFFGQGTRLTVV.

This chain uses TRBV9 with TRBJ1-1; no firm D call. V was trimmed by 0 bases and J by 3 bases, leaving 18 bases between them. The CDR3 totals 17 residues. Germline V gene lookup returns CDR1 SGDLS and CDR2 YYNGEE. The CDR3 DNA sequence: TGTGCCAGCAGCGTAGGTGTCTCCTCTATTGGTGACACTGAAGCTTTCTTT. Protein sequence: CASSVGVSSIGDTEAFF.

V usage is TRBV5-6 and J usage is TRBJ2-1, with 13 bases aligning to TRBD2. The ends lost 5 bases at V and 8 bases at J; junction bases unmatched: 10. The germline V gene has CDR1 SGHDT and CDR2 YYEEEE. This CDR3 contains 16 residues. DNA of the CDR3: TGTGCCAGCAGTCAGGCAGGGACTAGCGGGAATGATGAGCAGTTCTTC. Amino acids: CASSQAGTSGNDEQFF.

CDR3 sequence reads: CASSYLGVGDEQYF. DNA for the CDR3: TGTGCCAGTAGTTACCTCGGGGTAGGAGACGAGCAGTACTTC. The genes are TRBV19 and TRBJ2-7, with D perhaps matching TRBD2 (5 bases). Germline lookup yields CDR1 LNHDA and CDR2 SQIVND (reference sequence). Trimming pared 5 bases from V and 5 bases from J, leaving 16 bases between. The CDR3 runs 14 residues.

The CDR3 DNA is TGTGCCAGTCGAGACAGTAACACTGAAGCTTTCTTT. It specifies CASRDSNTEAFF. The V call is TRBV27, the J call TRBJ1-1; weak D call: TRBD1 (5 bases). The CDR3 spans 12 residues. Trimming shortened V by 9 bases and J by 2 bases, and 10 bases separated the two germline ends. The germline V gene has CDR1 MNHEY and CDR2 SMNVEV (reference sequence).